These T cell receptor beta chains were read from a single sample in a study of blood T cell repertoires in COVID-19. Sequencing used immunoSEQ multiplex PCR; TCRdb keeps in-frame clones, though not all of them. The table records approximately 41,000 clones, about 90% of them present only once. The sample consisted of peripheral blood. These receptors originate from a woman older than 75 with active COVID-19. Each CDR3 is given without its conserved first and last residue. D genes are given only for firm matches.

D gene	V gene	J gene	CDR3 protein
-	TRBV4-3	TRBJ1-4	ASSLQGQGNEKLF
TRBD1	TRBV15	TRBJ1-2	ATSRDRGRDYGYT
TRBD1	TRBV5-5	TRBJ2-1	ASSWDSYNEQF
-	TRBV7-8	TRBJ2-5	ASSQERRGYETQY
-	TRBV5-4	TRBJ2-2	ASSLDRNTGELF
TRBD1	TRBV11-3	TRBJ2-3	ASSQGQPTDTQY
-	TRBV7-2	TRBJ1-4	ASSPPNEKLF
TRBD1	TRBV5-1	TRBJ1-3	ASSWTGQGNSGNTIY
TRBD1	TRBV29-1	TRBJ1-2	SVDWGQASANYGYT
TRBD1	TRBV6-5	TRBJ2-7	ASHRSGQSYEQY
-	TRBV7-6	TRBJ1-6	ASSLRGSREDSPLH
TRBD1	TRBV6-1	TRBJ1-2	ASSERDRYGYT
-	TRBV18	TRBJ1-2	ASSPPMRNYGYT
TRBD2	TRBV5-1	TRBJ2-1	ASTTSGGAINNEQF
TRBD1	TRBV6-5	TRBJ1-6	ASRYRGGPLH
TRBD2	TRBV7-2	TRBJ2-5	ASSRTSPEETQY
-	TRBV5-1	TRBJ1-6	ASSSAGGANNSPLH
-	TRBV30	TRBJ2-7	AWSVPPAYEQY
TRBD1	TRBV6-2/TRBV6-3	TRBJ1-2	ASSYRQGFGYT
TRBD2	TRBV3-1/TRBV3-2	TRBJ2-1	ASSPKSGGATEQF
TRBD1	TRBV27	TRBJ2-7	ASKGTDSYEQY
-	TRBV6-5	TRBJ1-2	ASSYSKQLGYT
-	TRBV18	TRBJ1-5	ASSLEQGEAGQPQH
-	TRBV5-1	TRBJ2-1	ASSLIQETNNEQF
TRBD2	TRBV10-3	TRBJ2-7	AISEERGVRSSYEQY
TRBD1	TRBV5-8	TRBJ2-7	ASSSRLPGQGHYEQY
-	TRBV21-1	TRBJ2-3	ASLRGDTQY
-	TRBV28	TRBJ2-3	ASRIGGQDTQY
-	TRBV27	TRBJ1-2	ASSSGEGSYGYT
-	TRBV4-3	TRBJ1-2	ASRNPAQGTDYGYT
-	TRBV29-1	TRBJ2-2	SAKATVNTGELF
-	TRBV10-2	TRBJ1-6	ASSESGGDNSPLH
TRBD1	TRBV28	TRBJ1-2	ASRKGQGYYGYT
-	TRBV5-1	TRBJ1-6	ASSLGQNYNSPLH
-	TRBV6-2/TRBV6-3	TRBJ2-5	ASSYSRGMETQY
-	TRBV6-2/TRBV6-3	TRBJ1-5	ASSYGGLGFGNQPQH
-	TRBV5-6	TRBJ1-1	ASSFRGSVNTEAF
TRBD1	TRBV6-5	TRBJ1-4	ASSRRTGRNEKLF
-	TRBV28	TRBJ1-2	ASTAEGVWYGYT
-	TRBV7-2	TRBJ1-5	ASSLVNQPQH
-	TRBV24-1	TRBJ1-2	ATSQTNYGYT
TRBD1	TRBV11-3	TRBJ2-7	ASSQGAASYEQY
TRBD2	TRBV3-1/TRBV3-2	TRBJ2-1	ASSQDPPSGVSSYNEQF
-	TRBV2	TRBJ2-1	ASSDKEGYNEQF
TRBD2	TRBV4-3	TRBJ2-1	ASSQGTSGANEQF
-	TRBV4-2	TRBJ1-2	ASSQDNNYGYT
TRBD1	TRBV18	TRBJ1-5	ASSRDSLNQPQH